Below, 5 T cell receptor beta chains from the same sample are listed, as sequenced in a study of blood T cell repertoires in COVID-19 (TCRdb year 2020). Libraries were built with the immunoSEQ multiplex PCR assay. The source is immuneACCESS, and TCRdb retained only in-frame sequences with V and J called. Part of the clones is not carried over; for the studies checked, unresolved V genes explain less than half of this, and the remainder is unexplained. This sample comprises 9,500 to 12,000 clones, approximately 88% of them detected only once. The top ten constitute approximately 10% of the sample. Sequencing input: peripheral blood. These receptors originate from a human donor in a cohort sampled during active COVID-19.

The CDR3 region is CASSAWTGSETQYF. CDR3 nucleotides: TGTGCCAGCAGCGCCTGGACTGGGAGCGAGACCCAGTACTTC. The chain carries TRBV7-3 and TRBJ2-5; TRBD2 is a possible D gene (5 bases). From germline, CDR1 is SGHTA and CDR2 FQGTGA. V was cut by 5 bases and J by 5 bases, with 15 bases left in between. This CDR3 has 14 amino acids. Together with reference TRBV7-3 and TRBJ2-5, the CDR3 gives the full variable domain: GAGVSQTPSNKVTEKGKYVELRCDPISGHTALYWYRQSLGQGPEFLIYFQGTGAADDSGLPNDRFFAVRPEGSVSTLKIQRTERGDSAVYLCASSAWTGSETQYFGPGTRLLVL.

This rearrangement joins TRBV28 to TRBJ1-6, with D unresolved. This CDR3 has 17 residues. With 5 bases removed from V and 7 bases from J, the gap between germline ends came to 21 bases. Germline V lookup: CDR1 MDHEN, CDR2 SYDVKM. This chain's CDR3 is CASSILTLWVWNSPLHF. Here the CDR3 DNA reads TGTGCCAGCAGTATACTAACTTTATGGGTTTGGAATTCACCCCTCCACTTT.

V and J are TRBV3-1 (or the pseudogene TRBV3-2) and TRBJ2-5, with D tentatively TRBD2 (6 bases). This CDR3 is built from 13 residues. CDR1 is LGHDT, CDR2 YNNKEL, per germline (reference sequence). Trimming removed 2 bases at V and 5 bases at J, with 9 bases between. The CDR3 here is CASSQRGEETQYF. The CDR3, as DNA: TGTGCCAGCAGCCAACGCGGGGAGGAGACCCAGTACTTC.

The J gene is TRBJ2-7, the V gene TRBV7-2; no reliable D call. Germline assignment: CDR1 SGHTA and CDR2 FQGNSA. The CDR3 length is 12 residues. Deletions cut 3 bases from V and 4 bases from J, with 7 bases between. The CDR3 bases are TGTGCCAGCAGCTTTTCCCCATACGAGCAGTACTTC. This sequence encodes CASSFSPYEQYF.

The V gene is TRBV3-1 (or the pseudogene TRBV3-2), the J gene TRBJ2-7; tentative D call: TRBD2 (5 bases). The V and J ends lost 1 base and 7 bases respectively, with 14 bases between them. The CDR3 extends over 14 amino acids. Germline values: CDR1 LGHDT, CDR2 YNNKEL (reference sequence). CDR3 sequence reads: CASSQGGLLGEQYF. The CDR3, as DNA: TGTGCCAGCAGCCAAGGAGGACTCCTTGGGGAGCAGTACTTC.